These T cell receptor beta chains were read from a single sample in a study of T cell responses to AZD1222 COVID-19 vaccine. Generated by immunoSEQ multiplex PCR, the TCRdb table keeps only in-frame clones and is missing some. The data show around 110,000 clones, 80% to 95% seen once. Sequenced material: peripheral blood, taken 28 days after the second AZD1222 dose. The source is an adult who received the AZD1222 COVID-19 vaccine. Each CDR3 is given with its conserved first and last residue. A D gene is named only where the DNA matches it firmly. Clone size is not always given. Where it is, it says once, few, many or a class for expanded clones.

size	V	D	J	CDR3	DNA
.	TRBV19	.	TRBJ2-7	CASSPLSTAIAYEQYF	TGTGCCAGTAGTCCGCTCAGCACAGCCATAGCCTACGAGCAGTACTTC
.	TRBV28	.	TRBJ2-3	CASSLPEGTTDTQYF	TGTGCCAGCAGTCTCCCCGAAGGGACCACAGATACGCAGTATTTT
.	TRBV10-3	.	TRBJ1-5	CAISERGGNQPQHF	TGTGCCATCAGTGAGAGGGGCGGGAATCAGCCCCAGCATTTT
once	TRBV6-6	.	TRBJ1-3	CASSSDISGNTIYF	TGTGCCAGCAGTTCGGACATCTCTGGAAACACCATATATTTT
once	TRBV7-2	.	TRBJ2-1	CASSLTPTGEQFF	TGTGCCAGCAGCTTGACGCCTACCGGTGAGCAGTTCTTC
.	TRBV3-1/TRBV3-2	.	TRBJ1-1	CASSQGHGRTEAFF	TGTGCCAGCAGCCAGGGCCACGGTCGCACTGAAGCTTTCTTT
.	TRBV6-1	.	TRBJ1-2	CASSEDHRDYGYTF	TGTGCCAGCAGTGAGGACCACAGAGACTATGGCTACACCTTC
.	TRBV19	.	TRBJ1-3	CASKPADSYSGNTIYF	TGTGCCAGTAAGCCTGCAGACAGCTACTCTGGAAACACCATATATTTT
.	TRBV5-5	.	TRBJ2-4	CASLPGLAKNIQYF	TGTGCCAGCTTGCCGGGATTAGCCAAAAACATTCAGTACTTC
.	TRBV6-5	TRBD2	TRBJ2-3	CASSSLAGGRDTQYF	TGTGCCAGCAGTTCTCTAGCGGGGGGTAGGGATACGCAGTATTTT
.	TRBV28	.	TRBJ1-2	CASERRLGYTF	TGTGCCAGCGAAAGACGGCTTGGCTACACCTTC
.	TRBV5-1	TRBD1	TRBJ1-2	CASSLGQGLTLYGYTF	TGCGCCAGCAGCCTCGGACAGGGGCTAACCCTTTATGGCTACACCTTC
.	TRBV10-3	.	TRBJ1-4	CATWKGVRDEKLFF	TGTGCCACCTGGAAGGGGGTCCGGGATGAAAAACTGTTTTTT
.	TRBV3-1/TRBV3-2	.	TRBJ1-2	CASSRGANYGYTF	TGTGCCAGCAGCCGGGGGGCGAACTATGGCTACACCTTC
.	TRBV5-8	TRBD1	TRBJ1-5	CASSQGTGDNQPQHF	TGTGCCAGCAGCCAAGGGACAGGGGACAATCAGCCCCAGCATTTT
.	TRBV5-1	.	TRBJ2-4	CASSLEEGGIQYF	TGCGCCAGCAGCTTGGAAGAGGGGGGCATTCAGTACTTC
once	TRBV12-3/TRBV12-4	.	TRBJ1-2	CATKGSYGYTF	TGTGCCACCAAGGGGTCCTATGGCTACACCTTC
once	TRBV6-5	TRBD1	TRBJ2-7	CASSQPDRGAYEQYF	TGTGCCAGCAGTCAACCGGACAGGGGAGCGTACGAGCAGTACTTC
.	TRBV11-2	.	TRBJ1-6	CASSLGHLAYNSPLHF	TGTGCCAGCAGCTTAGGACATTTAGCTTATAATTCACCCCTCCACTTT
.	TRBV5-5	TRBD1	TRBJ1-1	CASSPQTGGANTEAFF	TGTGCCAGCAGTCCCCAGACAGGGGGTGCGAACACTGAAGCTTTCTTT
.	TRBV29-1	.	TRBJ2-7	CSVNRDNNYEQYF	TGCAGCGTTAACCGGGACAACAACTACGAGCAGTACTTC
.	TRBV6-2/TRBV6-3	.	TRBJ1-5	CASSYGGPGPQHF	TGTGCCAGCAGTTACGGGGGACCGGGGCCCCAGCATTTT
once	TRBV5-1	.	TRBJ1-2	CASSDGGYNYGYTF	TGCGCCAGCAGTGACGGGGGCTACAACTATGGCTACACCTTC
.	TRBV5-4	.	TRBJ2-7	CASSLAADEQYF	TGTGCCAGCAGCTTGGCGGCGGACGAGCAGTACTTC
.	TRBV13	TRBD1	TRBJ1-2	CASSTRTGKYGYTF	TGTGCCAGCAGCACCCGGACAGGGAAGTATGGCTACACCTTC
.	TRBV28	TRBD1	TRBJ1-1	CASSFTGQGAGTEAFF	TGTGCCAGCAGTTTCACCGGTCAGGGGGCTGGCACTGAAGCTTTCTTT
.	TRBV2	.	TRBJ1-3	CASTLVSGNTIYF	TGTGCCAGCACCTTGGTCTCTGGAAACACCATATATTTT
.	TRBV19	.	TRBJ1-6	CASSLGNSPLHF	TGTGCCAGTAGTCTTGGGAATTCACCCCTCCACTTT
.	TRBV29-1	.	TRBJ1-2	CSVDGENSYGYTF	TGCAGCGTTGACGGGGAGAATAGCTATGGCTACACCTTC
.	TRBV18	TRBD2	TRBJ2-7	CASSSGTSGSYEQYF	TGTGCCAGCTCGTCAGGAACTAGCGGTTCCTACGAGCAGTACTTC
.	TRBV6-5	.	TRBJ1-5	CASSSTGLQPQHF	TGTGCCAGCAGCTCAACAGGGCTTCAGCCCCAGCATTTT
.	TRBV30	TRBD1	TRBJ2-7	CAWRTGAYEQYF	TGTGCCTGGAGGACAGGGGCTTACGAGCAGTACTTC
once	TRBV25-1	TRBD1	TRBJ2-7	CASSEYGTGAYEQYF	TGTGCCAGCAGTGAATATGGGACAGGGGCCTACGAGCAGTACTTC
.	TRBV19	.	TRBJ1-5	CASSIGGALNQPQHF	TGTGCCAGTAGTATAGGAGGGGCACTCAATCAGCCCCAGCATTTT
.	TRBV7-8	TRBD2	TRBJ2-1	CASSSRNTSGARYEQFF	TGTGCCAGCAGCTCGAGAAATACTAGCGGGGCTAGGTATGAGCAGTTCTTC
.	TRBV12-5	TRBD1	TRBJ2-7	CASGPLGDRGQNEQYF	TGTGCTAGTGGTCCGCTGGGGGACAGGGGGCAAAACGAGCAGTACTTC
.	TRBV11-3	TRBD1	TRBJ2-2	CASSSGQTAVGELFF	TGTGCCAGCAGCTCGGGACAGACCGCCGTCGGGGAGCTGTTTTTT
few	TRBV19	.	TRBJ1-1	CASSIYQGRDTEAFF	TGTGCCAGTAGTATATATCAGGGGAGAGACACTGAAGCTTTCTTT
.	TRBV5-1	TRBD1	TRBJ2-7	CASSFRDRGYEQYF	TGCGCCAGCAGCTTCCGGGACAGGGGGTACGAGCAGTACTTC
.	TRBV9	.	TRBJ1-6	CASSVTVLPPLHF	TGTGCCAGCAGCGTGACGGTACTACCACCCCTCCACTTT
.	TRBV28	.	TRBJ2-2	CASSLGRNTGELFF	TGTGCCAGCAGTTTAGGCAGGAACACCGGGGAGCTGTTTTTT
few	TRBV6-5	.	TRBJ1-6	CASSQGPNSPLHF	TGTGCCAGCAGCCAAGGACCTAATTCACCCCTCCACTTT
.	TRBV5-1	.	TRBJ1-3	CASSLSGYSGNTIYF	TGCGCCAGCAGCTTGTCAGGGTACTCTGGAAACACCATATATTTT
.	TRBV7-2	TRBD1	TRBJ1-5	CASSSWTGPQHF	TGTGCCAGCAGCTCGTGGACAGGGCCCCAGCATTTT
.	TRBV12-3/TRBV12-4	.	TRBJ1-2	CASSLWVYGYTF	TGTGCCAGCAGCCTGTGGGTCTATGGCTACACCTTC
.	TRBV7-6	.	TRBJ1-1	CASSLAGFAGPLFTEAFF	TGTGCCAGCAGCTTAGCGGGGTTTGCAGGCCCACTTTTCACTGAAGCTTTCTTT
.	TRBV7-2	.	TRBJ1-2	CASSPRQGANYGYTF	TGTGCCAGCAGCCCTCGTCAAGGGGCAAACTATGGCTACACCTTC
.	TRBV29-1	TRBD1	TRBJ2-1	CSVETGPEQFF	TGCAGCGTCGAGACAGGGCCAGAGCAGTTCTTC
.	TRBV7-9	.	TRBJ1-3	CASSLGQNTIYF	TGTGCCAGCAGCTTAGGCCAGAACACCATATATTTT
.	TRBV3-1/TRBV3-2	TRBD2	TRBJ2-7	CASSLLSGTSSYEQYF	TGTGCCAGCAGCCTATTAAGCGGGACGAGCTCCTACGAGCAGTACTTC
.	TRBV11-2	.	TRBJ1-6	CASSLRVGNSPLHF	TGTGCCAGCAGCCTCAGGGTCGGGAATTCACCCCTCCACTTT
.	TRBV7-9	TRBD2	TRBJ2-2	CASSLPGLAGGKGGELFF	TGTGCCAGCAGCTTACCCGGACTAGCGGGAGGAAAGGGCGGGGAGCTGTTTTTT
.	TRBV9	.	TRBJ2-7	CASSGRDSSYEQYF	TGTGCCAGCAGCGGCCGGGACTCCTCCTACGAGCAGTACTTC
.	TRBV7-9	TRBD1	TRBJ2-5	CASSLPRTGGQETQYF	TGTGCCAGCAGCTTACCAAGGACAGGGGGCCAGGAGACCCAGTACTTC
once	TRBV15	.	TRBJ2-7	CATSREGREQYF	TGTGCCACCAGCAGAGAGGGGAGGGAGCAGTACTTC
.	TRBV7-2	.	TRBJ2-7	CASTLNRNSYEQYF	TGTGCCAGCACCCTTAACAGAAACTCCTACGAGCAGTACTTC
.	TRBV7-2	TRBD2	TRBJ2-7	CASSLDGTRVDEQYF	TGTGCCAGCAGCCTCGACGGGACTAGGGTCGACGAGCAGTACTTC
.	TRBV4-1	.	TRBJ1-2	CASSQERQLYGYTF	TGCGCCAGCAGCCAAGAGAGGCAGCTGTATGGCTACACCTTC
.	TRBV6-5	.	TRBJ1-4	CASTKGWTNEKLFF	TGTGCCAGCACTAAGGGTTGGACTAATGAAAAACTGTTTTTT